These T cell receptor beta chains were read from a single sample in a study of OX40 agonist ivuxolimab in advanced cancers. The data were produced by immunoSEQ multiplex PCR, yet TCRdb's version contains in-frame clones alone and is incomplete. The table records 20,000 or so clones, more than 80% of them present only once. Sequencing was performed on CD4+ or CD8+ T cells sorted from blood, taken in a trial of the OX40 agonist ivuxolimab. Receptors were obtained from an adult with an advanced solid tumor such as melanoma, head and neck, liver or kidney cancer. Each CDR3 is given with its conserved first and last residue. A D gene is named only where the DNA matches it firmly. Clone size is not always given. Where it is, it says once, few, many or a class for expanded clones.

size: -
V: TRBV28
D: -
J: TRBJ2-7
DNA: TGTGCCAGCAGCTCCGGAGGGCCGATATTCTACGAGCAGTACTTC
CDR3: CASSSGGPIFYEQYF

size: -
V: TRBV2
D: -
J: TRBJ1-1
DNA: TGTGCCAGCATCCTGAGTTTGTTAGGGGCGAATACTGAAGCTTTCTTT
CDR3: CASILSLLGANTEAFF

size: -
V: TRBV19
D: -
J: TRBJ1-2
DNA: TGTGCCAGTAGTATAAACGAGGGTCCTGAGGGCTACACCTTC
CDR3: CASSINEGPEGYTF

size: once
V: TRBV13
D: -
J: TRBJ2-1
DNA: TGTGCCAGCAGCCTGTGGACACAAGGCAATGAGCAGTTCTTC
CDR3: CASSLWTQGNEQFF

size: -
V: TRBV11-2
D: -
J: TRBJ1-1
DNA: TGTGCCAGCAGCTTAGAGCGGACTGAAGCTTTCTTT
CDR3: CASSLERTEAFF

size: -
V: TRBV30
D: -
J: TRBJ2-1
DNA: TGTGCCTGGAGTGCGATCCAGATGGACAATGAGCAGTTCTTC
CDR3: CAWSAIQMDNEQFF

size: -
V: TRBV5-5
D: -
J: TRBJ2-1
DNA: TGTGCCAGCAGCTTCGGCGGGAAGGGAGAGCAGTTCTTC
CDR3: CASSFGGKGEQFF

size: -
V: TRBV12-5
D: TRBD2
J: TRBJ2-7
DNA: TGTGCTAGTGCCCTGGGGGGGACCGAGCAGTACTTC
CDR3: CASALGGTEQYF

size: -
V: TRBV29-1
D: TRBD1
J: TRBJ1-1
DNA: TGCAGCGTCAACACCAGGGGGCTCGGGACTGAAGCTTTCTTT
CDR3: CSVNTRGLGTEAFF

size: -
V: TRBV6-5
D: -
J: TRBJ2-3
DNA: TGTGCCAGCAGTTCTTCAACAGGGATAAGCACAGATACGCAGTATTTT
CDR3: CASSSSTGISTDTQYF

size: -
V: TRBV4-1
D: -
J: TRBJ2-7
DNA: TGCGCCAGCAGCCTTACCTACCGCGAGTCGGCCGAGCAGTACTTC
CDR3: CASSLTYRESAEQYF

size: -
V: TRBV5-1
D: -
J: TRBJ1-2
DNA: TGCGCCAGCAGCGGGAGAACGAACTATGGCTACACCTTC
CDR3: CASSGRTNYGYTF

size: -
V: TRBV28
D: TRBD1
J: TRBJ2-3
DNA: TGTGCCAGCAGCGAACAGGGGGCAGGAACCACAGATACGCAGTATTTT
CDR3: CASSEQGAGTTDTQYF

size: -
V: TRBV18
D: -
J: TRBJ1-5
DNA: TGTGCCAGCTCACTGGTACAGGGAAATCAGCCCCAGCATTTT
CDR3: CASSLVQGNQPQHF

size: -
V: TRBV6-5
D: TRBD1
J: TRBJ1-2
DNA: TGTGCCAGCAGGGGCGGGACAGGGAGCTATGGCTACACCTTC
CDR3: CASRGGTGSYGYTF

size: -
V: TRBV27
D: -
J: TRBJ2-7
DNA: TGTGCCAGCAGCCCTTATAACCGCCTTGGCGAGCAGTACTTC
CDR3: CASSPYNRLGEQYF

size: -
V: TRBV2
D: -
J: TRBJ1-1
DNA: TGTGCCAGCAGTGACGGCAGAGGGACCACTGAAGCTTTCTTT
CDR3: CASSDGRGTTEAFF

size: once
V: TRBV7-2
D: TRBD2
J: TRBJ2-1
DNA: TGTGCCAGCAGCACCCCAGATGGAACTAGCGGGAGGGCTGAGCAGTTCTTC
CDR3: CASSTPDGTSGRAEQFF

size: -
V: TRBV11-1
D: -
J: TRBJ1-1
DNA: TGTGCCAGCAGCTTAGGCGGGATAAACACTGAAGCTTTCTTT
CDR3: CASSLGGINTEAFF

size: -
V: TRBV7-2
D: -
J: TRBJ1-3
DNA: TGTGCCAGCCAGGTCGAGCTGAGCTCTGGAAACACCATATATTTT
CDR3: CASQVELSSGNTIYF

size: -
V: TRBV7-9
D: TRBD1
J: TRBJ2-1
DNA: TGTGCCAGCAGCTTACTTCAAAGCGACAGGGGGCGAGGATACAATGAGCAGTTCTTC
CDR3: CASSLLQSDRGRGYNEQFF

size: -
V: TRBV5-1
D: TRBD1
J: TRBJ2-2
DNA: TGCGCCAGCAGCTTGGACCTCCCCCGGGACAGGGGAACCGGGGAGCTGTTTTTT
CDR3: CASSLDLPRDRGTGELFF

size: -
V: TRBV2
D: TRBD1
J: TRBJ2-1
DNA: TGTGCCAGCAGTACCGGGACAGGGGATGAGCAGTTCTTC
CDR3: CASSTGTGDEQFF

size: few
V: TRBV29-1
D: -
J: TRBJ1-2
DNA: TGCAGCGTTACCAAACAGAGTAACTATGGCTACACCTTC
CDR3: CSVTKQSNYGYTF

size: -
V: TRBV11-2
D: -
J: TRBJ2-1
DNA: TGTGCCAGCAGCTTAGTATCAGTAGCCCTTTACAATGAGCAGTTCTTC
CDR3: CASSLVSVALYNEQFF

size: -
V: TRBV5-6
D: TRBD1
J: TRBJ1-1
DNA: TGTGCCAGCAGCTTTGGGACAGGGACAGGCACTGAAGCTTTCTTT
CDR3: CASSFGTGTGTEAFF

size: -
V: TRBV14
D: TRBD1
J: TRBJ1-1
DNA: TGTGCCAGCAGCCACGTGGTGACAGGGGTTTTCTCTGAAGCTTTCTTT
CDR3: CASSHVVTGVFSEAFF

size: -
V: TRBV7-6
D: TRBD2
J: TRBJ2-3
DNA: TGTGCCAGCAGCAGAGGGCGGTGGAGACTAGCGGGGGGAGGAGATACGCAGTATTTT
CDR3: CASSRGRWRLAGGGDTQYF

size: -
V: TRBV7-9
D: -
J: TRBJ2-7
DNA: TGTGCCAGCAGCTTAGATCAGGAACTCCCAGGGGAGCAGTACTTC
CDR3: CASSLDQELPGEQYF

size: -
V: TRBV5-5
D: -
J: TRBJ2-7
DNA: TGTGCCAGCAGCTTGCCCCTGAACTACGAGCAGTACTTC
CDR3: CASSLPLNYEQYF

size: -
V: TRBV27
D: -
J: TRBJ2-1
DNA: TGTGCCAGCAGTTGGGGAGCGGAGGTATTGGAGCAGTTCTTC
CDR3: CASSWGAEVLEQFF

size: -
V: TRBV13
D: -
J: TRBJ2-7
DNA: TGTGCCAGCAGCTTAGCGGGCTCCGAGCAGTACTTC
CDR3: CASSLAGSEQYF

size: -
V: TRBV28
D: -
J: TRBJ1-1
DNA: TGTGCCACCGTTAGCGGTAAGACTGAAGCTTTCTTT
CDR3: CATVSGKTEAFF

size: few
V: TRBV20-1
D: -
J: TRBJ2-7
DNA: TGCAGTAACCGTGGAACCTACGAGCAGTACTTC
CDR3: CSNRGTYEQYF

size: -
V: TRBV29-1
D: -
J: TRBJ2-7
DNA: TGCAGCGTTGACGGCCCCACTACCTACGAGCAGTACTTC
CDR3: CSVDGPTTYEQYF

size: -
V: TRBV27
D: -
J: TRBJ2-7
DNA: TGTGCCAGCAGTGCCCGGGGGTCCACCTACGAGCAGTACTTC
CDR3: CASSARGSTYEQYF

size: -
V: TRBV28
D: TRBD2
J: TRBJ2-7
DNA: TGTGCCAGCAGTTACCCCTTGGCGGGAGGGTGGACCCCCCGATCCTACGAGCAGTACTTC
CDR3: CASSYPLAGGWTPRSYEQYF

size: -
V: TRBV7-9
D: TRBD1
J: TRBJ1-1
DNA: TGTGCCAGCATCCCAGGGGGGGCGTCTACTGAAGCTTTCTTT
CDR3: CASIPGGASTEAFF

size: medium-sized
V: TRBV11-2
D: -
J: TRBJ2-1
DNA: TGTGCCAGCAGCCCTTGGGTCCCTCCAAATGAGCAGTTCTTC
CDR3: CASSPWVPPNEQFF

size: once
V: TRBV4-1
D: -
J: TRBJ1-2
DNA: TGCGCCAGCAGCCAAGAACCGAGGACCTATGGCTACACCTTC
CDR3: CASSQEPRTYGYTF

size: -
V: TRBV27
D: -
J: TRBJ2-7
DNA: TGTGCCAGCACGGGACTTTTCTACGAGCAGTACTTC
CDR3: CASTGLFYEQYF

size: -
V: TRBV9
D: -
J: TRBJ2-2
DNA: TGTGCCAGCAGGGGGCCCACCGGGGAGCTGTTTTTT
CDR3: CASRGPTGELFF

size: -
V: TRBV5-1
D: -
J: TRBJ2-5
DNA: TGCGCCAGCAGCTTGGGGGCGGGGGAGACCCAGTACTTC
CDR3: CASSLGAGETQYF

size: -
V: TRBV5-1
D: TRBD2
J: TRBJ2-1
DNA: TGCGCCAGCAGCCCCGACTACCTTCCTAGCGGGAGTCACAATGAGCAGTTCTTC
CDR3: CASSPDYLPSGSHNEQFF

size: -
V: TRBV19
D: TRBD1
J: TRBJ2-7
DNA: TGTGCCAGTAGCCCGGGACAGGGAGTCGCCGAGCAGTACTTC
CDR3: CASSPGQGVAEQYF

size: -
V: TRBV19
D: -
J: TRBJ1-2
DNA: TGTGCCAGTAGTCCCATATCCGGGGGCTATGGCTACACCTTC
CDR3: CASSPISGGYGYTF

size: -
V: TRBV11-3
D: -
J: TRBJ2-1
DNA: TGTGCCAGCAGCTTATCTGGCGGCCAAGGGAATGAGCAGTTCTTC
CDR3: CASSLSGGQGNEQFF

size: -
V: TRBV25-1
D: -
J: TRBJ2-5
DNA: TGTGCCAGCGGGGCGGCAGAGACCCAGTACTTC
CDR3: CASGAAETQYF

size: -
V: TRBV28
D: -
J: TRBJ2-7
DNA: TGTGCCAGCAGTAAACCCCCCCCCAGGGCCCTTTTATACGAGCAGTACTTC
CDR3: CASSKPPPRALLYEQYF

size: few
V: TRBV7-6
D: TRBD2
J: TRBJ2-6
DNA: TGTGCCAGCAGCCAACTGACTAGCGGGATTGCCTCTGGGGCCAACGTCCTGACTTTC
CDR3: CASSQLTSGIASGANVLTF

size: -
V: TRBV6-4
D: TRBD1
J: TRBJ2-1
DNA: TGTGCCAGCAGTGGTAGGGGGACAGGGGGCAATGAGCAGTTCTTC
CDR3: CASSGRGTGGNEQFF

size: -
V: TRBV6-5
D: -
J: TRBJ2-2
DNA: TGTGCCAGCAGTTACTCCAGAGGGTTGACCGGGGAGCTGTTTTTT
CDR3: CASSYSRGLTGELFF

size: -
V: TRBV7-6
D: TRBD2
J: TRBJ2-2
DNA: TGTGCCAGCAGCCTCCGACTAGCGGGGGGGATATCTGAGACCGGGGAGCTGTTTTTT
CDR3: CASSLRLAGGISETGELFF